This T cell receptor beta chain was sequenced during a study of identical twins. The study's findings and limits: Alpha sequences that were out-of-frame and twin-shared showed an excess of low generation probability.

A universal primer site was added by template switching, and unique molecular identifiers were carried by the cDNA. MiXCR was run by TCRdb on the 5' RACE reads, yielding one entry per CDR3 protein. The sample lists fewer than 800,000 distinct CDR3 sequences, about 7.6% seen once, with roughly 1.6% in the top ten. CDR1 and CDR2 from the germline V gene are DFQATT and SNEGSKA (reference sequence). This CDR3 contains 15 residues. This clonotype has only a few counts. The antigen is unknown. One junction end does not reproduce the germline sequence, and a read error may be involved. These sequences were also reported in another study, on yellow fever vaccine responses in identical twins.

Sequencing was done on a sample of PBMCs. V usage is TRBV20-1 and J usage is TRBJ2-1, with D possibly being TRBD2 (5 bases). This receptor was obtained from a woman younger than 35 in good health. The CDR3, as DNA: TGCAGCGCTAGCTTAACGAGGAGCTCCTACAATGAGCAGTTCTTC. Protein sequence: CSASLTRSSYNEQFF.